Listed below are T cell receptor beta chains from one sample, sequenced in a study of cytotoxic CD8 clonotypes in ibrutinib-treated CLL. The protocol was immunoSEQ multiplex PCR, while the TCRdb copy is restricted to in-frame clones and leaves out a portion. The sample contains around 250,000 clones, 70% of which appear only once. Sample: PBMCs, taken after 24 months of ibrutinib treatment. Receptor source: a human donor with chronic lymphocytic leukemia. The CDR3 runs from the conserved cysteine through the conserved F or W. A D gene is named only where the DNA matches it firmly. The size entry is marked missing in some rows and otherwise reads once, few, many or a size class.

D | J | size | V | DNA | CDR3
NA | TRBJ1-2 | NA | TRBV27 | TGTGCCAGCAGTACGGGGGGCCCAGGTGGCTACACCTTC | CASSTGGPGGYTF
NA | TRBJ1-1 | NA | TRBV5-1 | TGCGCCAGCAGCCCCCCGCGGGTCGGAACTGAAGCTTTCTTT | CASSPPRVGTEAFF
NA | TRBJ1-2 | NA | TRBV4-1 | TGCGCCAGCAGCCAAGAAAAGAGCTCCTATGGCTACACCTTC | CASSQEKSSYGYTF
NA | TRBJ2-7 | NA | TRBV29-1 | TGCAGCGTTGCCGAGATACGTGACTACGAGCAGTACTTC | CSVAEIRDYEQYF
NA | TRBJ2-3 | NA | TRBV27 | TGTGCCAGCAGTTTAGCGAAGGGGGGAGATACGCAGTATTTT | CASSLAKGGDTQYF
TRBD1 | TRBJ1-1 | NA | TRBV18 | TGTGCCAGCTCACCACAGGCTCTCGGGGACAGCTTCACTGAAGCTTTCTTT | CASSPQALGDSFTEAFF
NA | TRBJ2-3 | once | TRBV9 | TGTGCCAGCAGCGTGGGAACAGGGACCGATACGCAGTATTTT | CASSVGTGTDTQYF
TRBD1 | TRBJ2-1 | NA | TRBV5-4 | TGTGCCAGCAGCCCGTGGACAGGACCAGAGATAGACAATGAGCAGTTCTTC | CASSPWTGPEIDNEQFF
NA | TRBJ1-3 | NA | TRBV28 | TGTGCCAGCAGTTTAGGGGAGAAAGGAAACACCATATATTTT | CASSLGEKGNTIYF
TRBD1 | TRBJ1-4 | NA | TRBV11-2 | TGTGCCAGCAGTCCGGGACAGGGGGAAGAAAAACTGTTTTTT | CASSPGQGEEKLFF
NA | TRBJ2-3 | once | TRBV15 | TGTGCCACCAGCAGAATTATGGATACGCAGTATTTT | CATSRIMDTQYF
NA | TRBJ2-1 | NA | TRBV29-1 | TGCAGCGTTGAAGGCAGGGGCAATGAGCAGTTCTTC | CSVEGRGNEQFF
TRBD2 | TRBJ2-2 | NA | TRBV25-1 | TGTGCCAGCACTCCTCTTGGGACTAGCGGACCCACCGGGGAGCTGTTTTTT | CASTPLGTSGPTGELFF